This T cell receptor (beta chain) was identified during a study of control samples from healthy donors and cancer patients. The assay was immunoSEQ multiplex PCR, and TCRdb's table has in-frame clones only and misses some. The table shows 400,000 to 500,000 clones, with around 90% occurring only once. With 5 bases removed from V and 4 bases from J, the gap between germline ends came to 6 bases. Germline V lookup: CDR1 SEHNR, CDR2 FQNEAQ (reference sequence). This CDR3 has 12 residues. Sequencing input: PBMCs. This sequence joins TRBV7-9 and TRBJ1-5; no clear D gene. This TCR derives from a man aged 35 to 55 with head and neck cancer. CDR3 DNA sequence: TGTGCCAGCAGCGGAGGGAATCAGCCCCAGCATTTT. Translated: CASSGGNQPQHF.